This passage covers 14 T cell receptor beta chains from one sample sequenced in a study of molecular identifiers for immune sequencing clone quantification. In TCRdb, the PCR reads were re-called with MiXCR into one record per CDR3 protein. Of 460,000 or so distinct CDR3 sequences listed, 25% are singletons. What was sequenced was naive CD8+ T cells from blood, with Jurkat cell RNA spiked in. The subset: FACS-sorted CD8+CD4-CCR7+CD45RA+ naive T cells. The receptors here all came from a human donor in good health. Some libraries in this study had Jurkat cell RNA spiked in.

This clonotype was counted only a few times. The chain couples TRBV7-9 to TRBJ2-1, with D unclear. Trimming removed 5 bases at V and 1 base at J, with 18 bases between. Germline lookup yields CDR1 SEHNR and CDR2 FQNEAQ (reference sequence). CDR3 size: 17 residues. CDR3 nucleotides: TGTGCCAGCAGCCCCGTATGGTCCGCAGAATCCTACAATGAGCAGTTCTTC. This gives the protein CASSPVWSAESYNEQFF.

This clonotype has a count of ten or more. The chain combines TRBV20-1 with TRBJ2-2, with unresolved D. This CDR3 region has 13 residues. V shed 0 bases and J shed 0 bases, with 2 bases lying between them. Germline V gene data show CDR1 as DFQATT and CDR2 as SNEGSKA (reference sequence). The CDR3 DNA reads TGCAGTGCTAGAGATCCGAACACCGGGGAGCTGTTTTTT. As protein: CSARDPNTGELFF.

CDR3 DNA: TGTGCCAGCAGCCCCCCGGCGCACACAGATACGCAGTATTTT. This gives the protein CASSPPAHTDTQYF. The chain combines TRBV7-2 with TRBJ2-3, with D hard to call. This CDR3 spans 14 amino acids. Trimming left V 5 bases short and J 2 bases short, with 11 bases between. Germline-derived CDR1 and CDR2 are SGHTA and FQGNSA.

Concerning this clonotype: This may arise from a read error, as a much more abundant clone is one base away. This chain links TRBV27 with TRBJ1-3; no clear D gene. V lost 6 bases to trimming and J lost 4 bases, with 13 bases between them. Germline loops: CDR1 MNHEY, CDR2 SMNVEV (reference sequence). The CDR3 has 14 residues. CDR3 DNA: TGTGCCAGCAGATTGCAGGCAGGCGGAAACACCATATATTTT. Translated, it gives CASRLQAGGNTIYF.

This clonotype was seen a single time. Its ends do not fully match the called genes, so a read error is possible. This sequence joins TRBV12-3 or TRBV12-4 and TRBJ2-6; 7 bases line up with TRBD1. The CDR3 length is 20 residues. CDR3 in DNA: TGTGCCGGCAGTTCCAACTACCCTGGACAGGAAGACTCTGGGGCCAACGTCCTGACTTTC. Translation gives CAGSSNYPGQEDSGANVLTF.

The rearrangement joins TRBV29-1 to TRBJ2-1; D is uncertain. The germline V and J ends were trimmed by 5 bases and 8 bases, with 13 bases remaining between them. Germline lookup yields CDR1 SQVTM and CDR2 ANQGSEA. This CDR3 region has 12 residues. DNA for the CDR3: TGCAGCGTTTCGAAGGTGGAGTATGAGCAGTTCTTC. This encodes CSVSKVEYEQFF.

This clonotype appeared many times. This chain links TRBV29-1 with TRBJ1-1; no clear D gene. The ends were cut back, 7 bases at V and 6 bases at J, with 9 bases in the middle. Germline CDR1 reads SQVTM; CDR2 reads ANQGSEA. The CDR3 is made up of 10 amino acids. CDR3: CSAGGAEAFF. The CDR3 DNA sequence: TGCAGCGCCGGTGGGGCTGAAGCTTTCTTT.

The chain uses TRBV24-1 and TRBJ1-2; 7 bases line up with TRBD1. CDR1 is KGHDR and CDR2 is SFDVKD in the germline V gene. This CDR3 spans 16 amino acids. With 2 bases clipped from V and 8 bases from J, the junction kept 13 bases outside the gene matches. Here the CDR3 DNA reads TGTGCCACCAGTGATTCGATCGGGACAGAGCCGCGGGGCTACACCTTC. This codes for CATSDSIGTEPRGYTF.

The V gene is TRBV9, the J gene TRBJ1-1, with D hard to call. The CDR3 extends over 14 amino acids. Per the germline V gene, CDR1 is SGDLS and CDR2 is YYNGEE. Trimming removed 4 bases from V and 3 bases from J, with 13 bases in between. CDR3 DNA sequence: TGTGCCAGCAGCCCCCCCTCGGACCACACTGAAGCTTTCTTT. Protein sequence: CASSPPSDHTEAFF.

This clonotype has ten or more counts. This chain links TRBV27 with TRBJ2-5; possible D gene TRBD2, 5 bases. Trimming stripped 8 bases from V and 1 base from J, with 11 bases between. The length of the CDR3 is 13 residues. The V gene's germline CDR1 is MNHEY and CDR2 SMNVEV (reference sequence). The CDR3 DNA follows: TGTGCCAGCGGGAAACTAGGCCAAGAGACCCAGTACTTC. Translating it yields CASGKLGQETQYF.

This clonotype was counted many times. The chain combines TRBV6-5 with TRBJ1-1; the D is unclear. Germline V lookup: CDR1 MNHEY, CDR2 SVGAGI. The CDR3 runs to 14 residues. Trimming removed 5 bases at V and 5 bases at J, with 15 bases between. CDR3: CASSPLRGGTEAFF. CDR3 coding DNA: TGTGCCAGCAGTCCTCTACGAGGTGGGACTGAAGCTTTCTTT.

At least ten counts were recorded for this clonotype. This chain joins TRBV6-2 or TRBV6-3 and TRBJ1-1, with D uncertain. CDR1 is MNHEY, CDR2 SVGEGT, per germline. The CDR3 consists of 14 residues. V was clipped by 2 bases and J by 1 base, with 8 bases between them. CDR3 loop: CASSYVERNTEAFF. CDR3 coding DNA: TGTGCCAGCAGTTACGTGGAGAGGAACACTGAAGCTTTCTTT.

This chain links TRBV29-1 with TRBJ2-3, with D possibly matching TRBD1 (8 bases). V was shortened by 2 bases and J by 2 bases, with 14 bases between the two germline ends. From germline, CDR1 is SQVTM and CDR2 ANQGSEA. The CDR3 extends over 15 amino acids. In nucleotides, the CDR3 is TGCAGCGTTGAATCCACAGGGGGGGACACAGATACGCAGTATTTT. The encoded protein is CSVESTGGDTDTQYF.

This clonotype was counted ten times or more. The J gene is TRBJ1-1, the V gene TRBV29-1; D not certain. Germline CDR1 is SQVTM and CDR2 is ANQGSEA. The CDR3 has 17 residues. V was clipped by 4 bases and J by 0 bases, with 21 bases between them. As DNA, the CDR3 is TGCAGCGTTGTGGCAAACGTCGAAAATGTCGTGAACACTGAAGCTTTCTTT. Protein sequence: CSVVANVENVVNTEAFF.